This TCR beta chain is drawn from a study of cytotoxic CD8 clonotypes in ibrutinib-treated CLL. About the research overall: Response sampling took place at median about 12 months of treatment, range 6 to 36.

The CDR3 is made up of 13 amino acids. Trimming removed 5 bases at V and 6 bases at J, with 12 bases between. Germline lookup yields CDR1 MDHEN and CDR2 SYDVKM. Concerning this clone: Other DNA sequences in the sample encode the same CDR3.

Assay: immunoSEQ multiplex PCR; the TCRdb copy retains only in-frame clones and omits some. The table includes 150,000 or so clones, 84% detected once. The receptor was isolated from a human donor with chronic lymphocytic leukemia. Material: PBMCs, obtained after 24 months of ibrutinib treatment. The rearrangement links TRBV28 to TRBJ2-3; D ambiguous. CDR3 sequence: CASSRPLLDTQYF. CDR3 coding DNA: TGTGCCAGCAGTAGGCCTCTCTTGGATACGCAGTATTTT.